This TCR beta chain was profiled in a study of blood T cell repertoires in COVID-19. Study-level background: Both acute and convalescent COVID-19 samples were obtained from the United States, Italy and Spain.

CDR1 and CDR2 from the germline V gene are SGHKS and YYEKEE (reference sequence). The CDR3 totals 16 residues. V was clipped by 2 bases and J by 0 bases, with 12 bases between them. Authors' methods: Nucleated cell number was recorded as an estimate derived from reference gene primer amplification. Assay: immunoSEQ multiplex PCR; the TCRdb copy retains only in-frame clones and omits some. That table gives V, J and clone size, and the DNA gave D and trimming. Of over 200,000 clones in the sample, around four fifths were seen once. This clonotype was obtained from a woman of 80 years or more with active or convalescent COVID-19. Material: peripheral blood. The chain couples TRBV5-5 to TRBJ1-3; the D gene is possibly TRBD1 (5 bases). CDR3 loop: CASSFQGLASGNTIYF. CDR3 DNA: TGTGCCAGCAGCTTCCAGGGTTTAGCCTCTGGAAACACCATATATTTT.